These 25 T cell receptor beta chains share one sample of origin, sequenced in a study of cytomegalovirus exposure and HLA in healthy donors. TCRdb keeps only in-frame clones here, not all; method: immunoSEQ multiplex PCR. The repertoire holds around 130,000 clones, 89% seen once, with about 3% in the top ten. The specimen sequenced was PBMCs. The receptors were gathered from a man aged 25 to 40 in good health and CMV-seronegative.

The genes are TRBV9 and TRBJ1-6; D might be TRBD1 (5 bases). Trimming stripped 0 bases from V and 4 bases from J, with 11 bases between. The CDR3 covers 16 residues. Germline CDR1 reads SGDLS; CDR2 reads YYNGEE. DNA of the CDR3: TGTGCCAGCAGCGTAGAAGGGGCAGATTATAATTCACCCCTCCACTTT. This encodes CASSVEGADYNSPLHF.

The rearrangement links TRBV10-1 to TRBJ2-3, with a weak D call TRBD2 (6 bases). The CDR3 contains 15 residues. With 3 bases removed from V and 4 bases from J, the gap between germline ends came to 14 bases. Germline CDR1 is WNHNN and CDR2 is SYGVQD (reference sequence). In DNA, the CDR3 is TGCGCCAGCAGTGATATGGGGGGACTCGCAGATACGCAGTATTTT. Its protein product is CASSDMGGLADTQYF.

The genes are TRBV18 and TRBJ2-7; 8 nucleotides match TRBD2. CDR3 length: 14 amino acids. The trim removed 1 base at V and 5 bases at J, leaving 4 bases unmatched. Germline-derived CDR1 and CDR2 are KGHSH and LQKENI. The CDR3, as DNA: TGTGCCAGCTCACCACTCGGGGGGGCCGACGAGCAGTACTTC. Translated: CASSPLGGADEQYF.

This chain joins TRBV28 and TRBJ1-5; the D is unclear. The germline V gene has CDR1 MDHEN and CDR2 SYDVKM. This CDR3 contains 13 residues. V was trimmed by 8 bases and J by 4 bases, leaving 12 bases between them. The DNA of the CDR3 is TGTGCCAGCGAGGGTGTCCAAAATCAGCCCCAGCATTTT. Translating it yields CASEGVQNQPQHF. The full variable domain, its missing parts supplied by reference TRBV28 and TRBJ1-5, is DVKVTQSSRYLVKRTGEKVFLECVQDMDHENMFWYRQDPGLGLRLIYFSYDVKMKEKGDIPEGYSVSREKKERFSLILESASTNQTSMYLCASEGVQNQPQHFGDGTRLSIL.

The rearrangement joins TRBV5-4 to TRBJ1-1; TRBD1 is a possible D gene (5 bases). Trimming took 2 bases from V and 3 from J, leaving 8 bases between them. The germline V gene encodes CDR1 SGHNT and CDR2 YYREEE (reference sequence). This CDR3 comprises 13 residues. The CDR3 loop reads CASSFGGDTEAFF. The CDR3 DNA reads TGTGCCAGCAGCTTCGGGGGAGACACTGAAGCTTTCTTT.

This clone showed up just once. The rearrangement links TRBV15 to TRBJ1-5; 8 nucleotides match TRBD1. The CDR3 contains 15 residues. V shed 0 bases, J shed 7 bases, and the junction held 5 bases outside the gene matches. Looked up from germline, CDR1 is LNHNV and CDR2 is YYDKDF (reference sequence). The CDR3 loop reads CATSREDRGLQPQHF. The CDR3 DNA is TGTGCCACCAGCAGAGAAGACAGGGGATTGCAGCCCCAGCATTTT.

This clone was seen just once. V gene TRBV6-1 combines with J gene TRBJ1-2; TRBD1 matches at 11 bases. The germline gives CDR1 MNHNS, CDR2 SASEGT. The CDR3 is 15 amino acids. The ends lost 2 bases at V and 7 bases at J; junction bases unmatched: 6. CDR3: CASSEPGQGAGGYTF. CDR3 DNA: TGTGCCAGCAGTGAACCTGGACAGGGGGCGGGTGGCTACACCTTC.

The chain is built from TRBV4-3 and TRBJ2-3, with 7 bases matching TRBD1. Germline CDR1 LGHNA, CDR2 YSLEER. The CDR3 totals 15 residues. J was trimmed by 4 bases and V by 3 bases; bases with no gene match: 7. Here the CDR3 reads CASSQGGDSSDTQYF. DNA for the CDR3: TGCGCCAGCAGCCAGGGTGGGGACAGTTCAGATACGCAGTATTTT.

The chain uses TRBV13 and TRBJ1-1; D unresolved. This CDR3 is 12 amino acids long. Germline CDR1 PRHDT, CDR2 FYEKMQ (reference sequence). Between the trimmed V and J ends, which lost 5 bases and 0 bases, there was a span of 4 bases. For the CDR3, the DNA is TGTGCCAGCAGCCCTATGAACACTGAAGCTTTCTTT. Its protein product is CASSPMNTEAFF.

The chain employs TRBV21-1 and TRBJ2-5; the table's D call, TRBD2, has no DNA check behind it. TRBV21-1 is given as a pseudogene. This CDR3 has 14 amino acids. The CDR3: CASSKGTGVGLQYF. CDR3 sequence (DNA): TGTGCCAGCAGCAAAGGGACCGGGGTAGGCCTCCAGTACTTC.

This chain connects TRBV28 to TRBJ2-7; 7 bases are shared with TRBD1. Trimming took 8 bases from V and 1 from J; bases not matched to a gene: 8. This CDR3 is built from 14 residues. Germline V gene data show CDR1 as MDHEN and CDR2 as SYDVKM. The CDR3 loop is CASRSGQQSYEQYF. In DNA form, the CDR3 reads TGTGCCAGCCGTTCGGGACAGCAGTCCTACGAGCAGTACTTC.

The gene calls are TRBV5-1 and TRBJ2-7; 10 bases map to TRBD1. Germline-derived CDR1 and CDR2 are SGHRS and YFSETQ. Trimming cost V 4 bases and J 0 bases; bases outside gene matches: 4. There are 15 residues in the CDR3. CDR3 in DNA: TGCGCCAGCAGCCTAGGACAGGGGGGCTCCTACGAGCAGTACTTC. Its translation is CASSLGQGGSYEQYF.

The chain is built from TRBV11-2 and TRBJ1-2, with 9 bases fitting TRBD1. V was pared by 1 base and J by 8 bases, with 8 bases of the junction left unmatched. The CDR3 covers 15 residues. Germline CDR1 SGHAT, CDR2 FQNNGV. CDR3: CASSLVRTGAEGYTF. CDR3 nucleotides: TGTGCCAGCAGCTTAGTCCGGACAGGGGCCGAGGGCTACACCTTC.

This clone was detected only once. The J gene is TRBJ1-2, the V gene TRBV5-1; weak D call: TRBD1 (6 bases). Germline values: CDR1 SGHRS, CDR2 YFSETQ. Trimming shortened V by 1 base and J by 4 bases, and 20 bases separated the two germline ends. The CDR3 runs 17 residues. CDR3 loop: CASSLIPPGDIFYGYTF. The CDR3 DNA follows: TGCGCCAGCAGCTTGATCCCCCCCGGGGACATCTTCTATGGCTACACCTTC.

In DNA form, the CDR3 reads TGTGCCAGCAGCTGGGCTAGCGGGGACAATGAGCAGTTCTTC. Its translation is CASSWASGDNEQFF. The chain carries TRBV7-9 and TRBJ2-1; 9 bases are a match to TRBD2. The CDR3 is 14 residues long. Germline lookup yields CDR1 SEHNR and CDR2 FQNEAQ (reference sequence). Trimming at V came to 4 bases and at J to 5 bases, leaving 3 bases not matched to a gene.

The chain has TRBV9 and TRBJ2-7, with 7 positions matching TRBD2. This CDR3 has 15 residues. The germline gives CDR1 SGDLS, CDR2 YYNGEE. The trim removed 4 bases at V and 1 base at J, leaving 8 bases unmatched. The CDR3 nucleotides are TGTGCCAGCAGCTCCCGACTAGCCGATTCCTACGAGCAGTACTTC. Amino acids: CASSSRLADSYEQYF. Looking up the rest from reference TRBV9 and TRBJ2-7 gives the full variable domain: DSGVTQTPKHLITATGQRVTLRCSPRSGDLSVYWYQQSLDQGLQFLIQYYNGEERAKGNILERFSAQQFPDLHSELNLSSLELGDSALYFCASSSRLADSYEQYFGPGTRLTVT.

The chain is built from TRBV5-1 and TRBJ1-4, with a possible D match to TRBD1 (5 bases). Germline CDR1 reads SGHRS; CDR2 reads YFSETQ. This CDR3 spans 15 amino acids. V shed 4 bases and J shed 7 bases, with 17 bases lying between them. The CDR3 DNA is TGCGCCAGCAGCCTAACCCGCGGAGGGGTTGAAAAACTGTTTTTT. Amino acids: CASSLTRGGVEKLFF.

The V call is TRBV19, the J call TRBJ1-2; 8 nucleotides align to TRBD1. The germline V gene encodes CDR1 LNHDA and CDR2 SQIVND (reference sequence). V lost 7 bases and J lost 7; bases outside the gene matches: 8. The CDR3 has 13 amino acids. The CDR3 region has the DNA TGTGCCAGTACGGGACAGGTACTTTCTGGCTACACCTTC. This sequence encodes CASTGQVLSGYTF. Using reference TRBV19 and TRBJ1-2 for the parts outside the CDR3, the full variable domain is DGGITQSPKYLFRKEGQNVTLSCEQNLNHDAMYWYRQDPGQGLRLIYYSQIVNDFQKGDIAEGYSVSREKKESFPLTVTSAQKNPTAFYLCASTGQVLSGYTFGSGTRLTVV.

The genes are TRBV4-3 and TRBJ1-5; D is possibly TRBD1 (5 bases). CDR1 and CDR2 (germline): LGHNA, YSLEER. The CDR3 has 17 residues. V dropped 0 bases and J dropped 4 bases, with 16 bases sitting between them. Here the CDR3 DNA reads TGCGCCAGCAGCCAAGATGCAGGGCCCTCCTTTAATCAGCCCCAGCATTTT. Its translation: CASSQDAGPSFNQPQHF.

J is TRBJ2-6 and V is TRBV7-9, with a weak D call TRBD1 (6 bases). This CDR3 contains 15 residues. Trimming cost V 6 bases and J 4 bases, with 13 bases left between them. Germline assignment: CDR1 SEHNR and CDR2 FQNEAQ (reference sequence). The CDR3 DNA reads as TGTGCCAGCAGTCTCCAGGGGCCCGGGGCCAACGTCCTGACTTTC. Protein sequence: CASSLQGPGANVLTF.

Regarding this clone: Other DNA sequences in this sample translate to the same CDR3. The chain employs TRBV7-9 and TRBJ1-1; TRBD1 agrees at 9 bases. This CDR3 spans 15 amino acids. Per germline, CDR1 SEHNR and CDR2 FQNEAQ (reference sequence). V lost 5 bases to trimming and J lost 4 bases; unmatched junction nucleotides: 8. CDR3 sequence (DNA): TGTGCCAGCAGCCTAGGGGGGACAGGGAGCACTGAAGCTTTCTTT. It yields the protein CASSLGGTGSTEAFF.

The chain employs TRBV6-5 and TRBJ1-2, with 10 bases lining up with TRBD1. Germline loops: CDR1 MNHEY, CDR2 SVGAGI. The length of the CDR3 is 13 residues. V was clipped by 5 bases and J by 6 bases; unmatched bases: 3. CDR3 region: CASSKTGGDGYTF. The CDR3, as DNA: TGTGCCAGCAGTAAGACAGGGGGCGATGGCTACACCTTC.

V gene TRBV6-6 combines with J gene TRBJ2-2, with D uncertain. Germline CDR1 MNHNY, CDR2 SVGAGI (reference sequence). This CDR3 is 11 amino acids long. V lost 7 bases and J 8 bases, leaving 8 bases between the germline ends. The CDR3 protein is CASTVEGELFF. As DNA, the CDR3 is TGTGCCAGCACCGTGGAGGGGGAGCTGTTTTTT.

The V and J genes are TRBV5-1 and TRBJ1-3; D ambiguous. CDR1 is SGHRS and CDR2 is YFSETQ in the germline V gene. The CDR3 is made up of 15 amino acids. V was trimmed by 0 bases and J by 0 bases, leaving 7 bases between them. DNA of the CDR3: TGCGCCAGCAGCTTGGGCCAGATCTCTGGAAACACCATATATTTT. Translation: CASSLGQISGNTIYF.

The chain carries TRBV19 and TRBJ2-3, with 9 positions matching TRBD1. This CDR3 comprises 14 residues. Germline lookup yields CDR1 LNHDA and CDR2 SQIVND (reference sequence). V was pared by 6 bases and J by 3 bases, with 4 bases of the junction left unmatched. CDR3: CASSATGGTDTQYF. CDR3 nucleotide sequence: TGTGCCAGTAGCGCGACAGGGGGTACAGATACGCAGTATTTT.